This T cell receptor (beta chain) was recorded in a study of OX40 agonist ivuxolimab in advanced cancers. Study observations and caveats: CD4+ T cells averaged fewer expanded clones than CD8+ T cells.

The CDR3 sequence is 16 residues long. Germline lookup yields CDR1 MGHRA and CDR2 YSYEKL. V trimming: 4 bases; J trimming: 6 bases; junction bases outside the gene matches: 12. A word on this clone: What it binds is not known.

If patients had autoimmune disease history or systemic immunosuppression, they were excluded. Cycle 7 day 1, cycle 4 day 1, and baseline were the timepoints at which blood was sampled. Profiled with immunoSEQ multiplex PCR; TCRdb holds only in-frame clones, not every one. The data contain 20,000 to 25,000 clones, around nine tenths of them singletons. The chain links TRBV4-1 to TRBJ1-2; TRBD1 matches 9 bases. The sequencing here drew on CD4+ or CD8+ T cells sorted from blood, taken in a trial of the OX40 agonist ivuxolimab. The origin of this receptor is an adult with an advanced solid tumor such as melanoma, head and neck, liver or kidney cancer. CDR3 DNA: TGCGCCAGCAGCCTGAATAACAGGGGGCGAGAAAATGGCTACACCTTC. Its protein product is CASSLNNRGRENGYTF.